Presented here are 5 T cell receptor beta chains from one specimen sequenced in a study of radiation and T cells in renal cell carcinoma. Here immunoSEQ multiplex PCR was the method, and the copy in TCRdb shows in-frame clones only, minus some. The table includes over 120,000 clones, around 88% detected once. Time point in this sample: blood 4 weeks post-SBRT, at nephrectomy. Described treatment: 15 Gy SBRT to primary tumor, nephrectomy 4 weeks later. This specimen was blood, taken from a patient whose treatment included radiotherapy and nephrectomy. These receptors were obtained from a woman aged 45-65 years with renal cell carcinoma.

V and J are TRBV7-9 and TRBJ2-1; no firm D call. Germline V gene sequence: CDR1 SEHNR, CDR2 FQNEAQ (reference sequence). The length of the CDR3 is 10 residues. Trimming removed 3 bases from V and 8 bases from J, with 2 bases in between. CDR3 sequence reads: CASSFHEQFF. CDR3 sequence (DNA): TGTGCCAGCAGCTTCCATGAGCAGTTCTTC.

V is TRBV7-3 and J is TRBJ2-7; D is possibly TRBD2 (5 bases). The CDR3 is 13 amino acids. V lost 5 bases and J 5 bases, leaving 13 bases between the germline ends. Germline V lookup: CDR1 SGHTA, CDR2 FQGTGA. DNA of the CDR3: TGTGCCAGCAGCCGGGGAGATTCGGACGAGCAGTACTTC. Translated: CASSRGDSDEQYF.

The chain joins TRBV6-1 to TRBJ1-5; 7 nucleotides line up with TRBD1. CDR1 is MNHNS, CDR2 SASEGT, per germline. J gave up 3 bases and V 4 bases, and 3 bases lay outside the gene matches. This CDR3 spans 14 amino acids. The CDR3 sequence is CASSAGQDNQPQHF. In nucleotides, the CDR3 is TGTGCCAGCAGTGCTGGACAGGACAATCAGCCCCAGCATTTT.

The chain links TRBV6-6 to TRBJ2-3; 10 bases align to TRBD1. Germline V gives CDR1 MNHNY, CDR2 SVGAGI (reference sequence). CDR3 length: 15 amino acids. V shed 5 bases, J shed 1 base, and the junction held 3 bases outside the gene matches. CDR3 amino acids: CASSTGQGRTDTQYF. Written as DNA, the CDR3 is TGTGCCAGCAGTACGGGACAGGGGCGCACAGATACGCAGTATTTT.

V is TRBV9 and J is TRBJ1-2; D ambiguous. In germline, CDR1 is SGDLS, CDR2 YYNGEE. The V gene lost 1 base and the J gene lost 0 bases, with 7 bases spanning the gap. This CDR3 spans 14 amino acids. CDR3 DNA sequence: TGTGCCAGCAGCGTAAGGGTTGCTAACTATGGCTACACCTTC. Protein: CASSVRVANYGYTF.